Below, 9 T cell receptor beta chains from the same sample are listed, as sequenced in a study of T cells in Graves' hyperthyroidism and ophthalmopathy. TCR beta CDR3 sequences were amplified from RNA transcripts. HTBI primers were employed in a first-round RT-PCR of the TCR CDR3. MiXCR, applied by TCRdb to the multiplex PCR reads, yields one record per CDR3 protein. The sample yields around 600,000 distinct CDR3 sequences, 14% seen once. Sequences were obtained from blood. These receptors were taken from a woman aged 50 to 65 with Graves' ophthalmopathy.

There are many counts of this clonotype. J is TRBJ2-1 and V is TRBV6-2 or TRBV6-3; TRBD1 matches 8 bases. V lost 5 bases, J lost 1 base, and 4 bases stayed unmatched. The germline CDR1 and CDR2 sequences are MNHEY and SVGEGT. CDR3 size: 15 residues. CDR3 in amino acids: CASSMRQGSYNEQFF. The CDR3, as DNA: TGTGCCAGCAGTATGAGACAGGGGTCCTACAATGAGCAGTTCTTC.

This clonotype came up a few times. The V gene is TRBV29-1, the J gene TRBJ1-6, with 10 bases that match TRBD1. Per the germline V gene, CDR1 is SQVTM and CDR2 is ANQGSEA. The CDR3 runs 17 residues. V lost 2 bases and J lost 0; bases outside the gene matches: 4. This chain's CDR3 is CSVETGQGNSYNSPLHF. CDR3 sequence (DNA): TGCAGCGTTGAAACGGGACAGGGGAACTCCTATAATTCACCCCTCCACTTT.

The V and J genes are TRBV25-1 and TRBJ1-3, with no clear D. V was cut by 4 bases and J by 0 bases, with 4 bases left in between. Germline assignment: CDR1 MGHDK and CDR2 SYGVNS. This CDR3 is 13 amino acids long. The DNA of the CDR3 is TGTGCCAGCAGTGGACACTCTGGAAACACCATATATTTT. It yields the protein CASSGHSGNTIYF.

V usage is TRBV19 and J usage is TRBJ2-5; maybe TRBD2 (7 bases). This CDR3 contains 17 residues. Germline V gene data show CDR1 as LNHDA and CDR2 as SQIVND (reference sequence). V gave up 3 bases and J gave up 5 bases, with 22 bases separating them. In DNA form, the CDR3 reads TGTGCCAGTAGTATTAGGGGGGGCGGGAGTAGTTTGGAGACCCAGTACTTC. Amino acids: CASSIRGGGSSLETQYF.

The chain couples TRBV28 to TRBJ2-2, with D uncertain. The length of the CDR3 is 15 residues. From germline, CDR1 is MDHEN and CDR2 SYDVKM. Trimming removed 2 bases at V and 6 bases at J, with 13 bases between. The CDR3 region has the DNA TGTGCCAGCAGTTTAGGAACGGGTCGGCCCGGGGAGCTGTTTTTT. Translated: CASSLGTGRPGELFF.

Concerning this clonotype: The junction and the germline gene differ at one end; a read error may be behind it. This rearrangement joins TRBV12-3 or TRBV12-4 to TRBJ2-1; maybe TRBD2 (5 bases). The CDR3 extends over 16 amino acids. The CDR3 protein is CASSLVGLSSCNEQFF. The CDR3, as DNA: TGTGCCAGCAGTTTAGTTGGACTCAGCTCCTGCAATGAGCAGTTCTTC.

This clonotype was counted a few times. DNA of the CDR3: TGTGCCAGTAGTATGGTACCTGGACAGGGAGGGGAGACCCAGTACTTC. This codes for CASSMVPGQGGETQYF. This rearrangement joins TRBV19 to TRBJ2-5; D is possibly TRBD1 (8 bases). Germline values: CDR1 LNHDA, CDR2 SQIVND (reference sequence). V was clipped by 3 bases and J by 5 bases, with 19 bases between them. CDR3 length equals 16 residues.

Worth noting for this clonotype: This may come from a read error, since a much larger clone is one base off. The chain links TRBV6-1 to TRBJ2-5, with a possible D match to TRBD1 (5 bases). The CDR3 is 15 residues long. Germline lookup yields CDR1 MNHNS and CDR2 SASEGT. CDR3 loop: CASSDPGHAQEAQYF. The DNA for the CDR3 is TGTGCCAGCAGTGATCCCGGACACGCACAAGAGGCCCAGTACTTC.

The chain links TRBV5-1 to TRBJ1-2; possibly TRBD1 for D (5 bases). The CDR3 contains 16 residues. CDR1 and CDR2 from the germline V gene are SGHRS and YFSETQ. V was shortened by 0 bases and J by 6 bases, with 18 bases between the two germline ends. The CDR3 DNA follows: TGCGCCAGCAGCTTGGAAGCGGGGCATGGAGGGGATGGCTACACCTTC. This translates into CASSLEAGHGGDGYTF.